This entry lists 30 T cell receptor beta chains sequenced from one sample in a study of T cell repertoires in cytomegalovirus infection. TCRdb passed the reads through MiXCR, listing each CDR3 protein once. The table lists around 490,000 distinct CDR3 sequences, more than 25% of them singletons. The specimen sequenced was PBMCs. The source is a human donor in good health (CMV status not recorded). Some clones in this sample may be carry-over from other donors' samples.

This chain joins TRBV12-3 or TRBV12-4 and TRBJ2-5; 7 bases map to TRBD2. V was clipped by 1 base and J by 1 base; unmatched bases: 3. The CDR3 has 15 residues. CDR3 residues: CASSLVTGGQETQYF. Written as DNA, the CDR3 is TGTGCCAGCAGTTTAGTAACGGGAGGCCAAGAGACCCAGTACTTC.

This clonotype was observed at least ten times. This rearrangement joins TRBV7-2 to TRBJ1-5; D call uncertain. CDR1 is SGHTA, CDR2 FQGNSA, per germline. The CDR3 sequence is 13 residues long. Trimming shortened V by 5 bases and J by 6 bases, and 11 bases separated the two germline ends. In DNA, the CDR3 is TGTGCCAGCAGCACGGACGGACGTCAGCCCCAGCATTTT. It specifies CASSTDGRQPQHF. Together with reference TRBV7-2 and TRBJ1-5, the CDR3 gives the full variable domain: GAGVSQSPSNKVTEKGKDVELRCDPISGHTALYWYRQSLGQGLEFLIYFQGNSAPDKSGLPSDRFSAERTGGSVSTLTIQRTQQEDSAVYLCASSTDGRQPQHFGDGTRLSIL.

In this sample, this clonotype turned up a few times. The chain combines TRBV5-6 with TRBJ2-2, with 9 positions matching TRBD1. CDR3 size: 16 residues. V gave up 4 bases and J gave up 3 bases; unmatched junction bases: 7. CDR1 and CDR2 (germline): SGHDT, YYEEEE. The chain's CDR3 is CASSHYRGQYTGELFF. The CDR3, as DNA: TGTGCCAGCAGCCACTACAGGGGGCAGTACACCGGGGAGCTGTTTTTT.

J is TRBJ1-6 and V is TRBV12-3 or TRBV12-4; D call uncertain. This CDR3 region has 14 residues. Trimming removed 8 bases from V and 0 bases from J, with 8 bases in between. CDR3 sequence reads: CASVQSSYNSPLHF. The CDR3, as DNA: TGTGCCAGCGTTCAGAGCTCCTATAATTCACCCCTCCACTTT.

This clonotype was seen a few times. The V gene is TRBV4-1, the J gene TRBJ1-3; tentative D call: TRBD1 (6 bases). V was clipped by 0 bases and J by 12 bases, with 21 bases between them. Germline assignment: CDR1 MGHRA and CDR2 YSYEKL. The CDR3 runs to 16 residues. The CDR3 DNA reads TGCGCCAGCAGCCAAGATCGGGGCACCGGGGGCGATGGCATATATTTT. The encoded protein is CASSQDRGTGGDGIYF.

This clonotype was observed a handful of times. V is TRBV4-1 and J is TRBJ1-5, with D unclear. Germline V gene sequence: CDR1 MGHRA, CDR2 YSYEKL. The length of the CDR3 is 18 residues. The V end lost 0 bases, the J end lost 1 base, and 16 bases lay between the germline ends. CDR3 sequence: CASSQEDPGSNSNQPQHF. The CDR3, as DNA: TGCGCCAGCAGCCAAGAGGATCCGGGTTCGAACAGCAATCAGCCCCAGCATTTT.

This clonotype was counted between two and nine times. The rearrangement joins TRBV20-1 to TRBJ1-2; TRBD1 matches 8 bases. The germline V gene encodes CDR1 DFQATT and CDR2 SNEGSKA (reference sequence). This CDR3 spans 16 amino acids. J was trimmed by 4 bases and V by 0 bases; bases with no gene match: 10. The CDR3 DNA follows: TGCAGTGCTAGAGACGCCACCGGGACAGGTCTCTATGGCTACACCTTC. Translation: CSARDATGTGLYGYTF.

The gene calls are TRBV28 and TRBJ1-5, with D tentatively TRBD1 (5 bases). The germline V gene encodes CDR1 MDHEN and CDR2 SYDVKM. V lost 3 bases and J 0 bases, leaving 9 bases between the germline ends. The CDR3 loop spans 15 amino acids. The chain's CDR3 is CASSFGGYSNQPQHF. CDR3 nucleotide sequence: TGTGCCAGCAGTTTTGGGGGTTATAGCAATCAGCCCCAGCATTTT.

The rearrangement uses TRBV24-1 and TRBJ2-2; 8 nucleotides agree with TRBD2. The germline V gene encodes CDR1 KGHDR and CDR2 SFDVKD. The CDR3 totals 17 residues. Losses at the gene ends were 9 bases for V and 7 bases for J; bases not matched to a gene: 18. The CDR3 bases are TGTGCCACCTCGGTAGCGGGAAAGCTGTTGACTGGCGGGGAGCTGTTTTTT. It codes for CATSVAGKLLTGGELFF.

This clonotype came up many times. The genes are TRBV12-3 or TRBV12-4 and TRBJ2-1, with D possibly matching TRBD2 (6 bases). This CDR3 is built from 15 residues. V lost 5 bases, J lost 4 bases, and 15 bases lay in between. The CDR3 DNA reads TGTGCCAGCAGTCCCCCCCTAGCGAGATACAATGAGCAGTTCTTC. Translation: CASSPPLARYNEQFF.

This clonotype came up a few times. The rearrangement links TRBV25-1 to TRBJ2-1, with D possibly matching TRBD1 (5 bases). Germline-derived CDR1 and CDR2 are MGHDK and SYGVNS. The CDR3 has 13 amino acids. V gave up 3 bases and J gave up 6 bases, with 9 bases separating them. CDR3 bases: TGTGCCAGCAGTGAGCAGGGCCTCAATGAGCAGTTCTTC. Its translation: CASSEQGLNEQFF.

This chain joins TRBV7-2 and TRBJ1-1; 8 bases match TRBD1. Germline loops: CDR1 SGHTA, CDR2 FQGNSA. The CDR3 covers 15 residues. Unmatched junction bases numbered 9, after V lost 5 bases and J lost 4 bases. As DNA, the CDR3 is TGTGCCAGCAGCGGAACAGGGGGGCCTGGCACTGAAGCTTTCTTT. Its protein product is CASSGTGGPGTEAFF.

This clonotype was found a few times. The chain recombines TRBV7-9 with TRBJ2-3; no firm D call. Trimming stripped 5 bases from V and 2 bases from J, with 5 bases between. This CDR3 comprises 12 residues. Germline values: CDR1 SEHNR, CDR2 FQNEAQ (reference sequence). CDR3 nucleotides: TGTGCCAGCAGCGGGGACACAGATACGCAGTATTTT. Protein sequence: CASSGDTDTQYF.

This clonotype occurred a few times. The rearrangement joins TRBV7-6 to TRBJ1-1, with D unresolved. Between the trimmed V and J ends, which lost 1 base and 4 bases, there was a span of 7 bases. Germline assignment: CDR1 SGHVS and CDR2 FNYEAQ. There are 13 residues in the CDR3. As DNA, the CDR3 is TGTGCCAGCAGCTTAGAGGTCCGCACTGAAGCTTTCTTT. Translation: CASSLEVRTEAFF.

This clonotype was detected only a few times. The chain combines TRBV7-2 with TRBJ1-4; 7 nucleotides align to TRBD1. The germline gives CDR1 SGHTA, CDR2 FQGNSA. This CDR3 contains 16 residues. The V gene end was trimmed by 7 bases and the J gene end by 0 bases; junction bases not matched to a gene: 8. CDR3 loop: CASTIERGPTNEKLFF. CDR3 nucleotide sequence: TGTGCCAGCACTATAGAAAGGGGGCCAACTAATGAAAAACTGTTTTTT.

This clonotype was observed a handful of times. The chain has TRBV30 and TRBJ2-7, with a possible D match to TRBD1 (6 bases). CDR1 and CDR2 (germline): GTSNPN, SVGIG (reference sequence). V was shortened by 3 bases and J by 2 bases, with 29 bases between the two germline ends. The CDR3 consists of 19 residues. CDR3 region: CAWRYSTPNRALGPYEQYF. The CDR3 DNA is TGTGCCTGGAGGTACAGTACCCCGAACAGGGCGCTGGGCCCCTACGAGCAGTACTTC.

This clonotype was observed many times. V and J are TRBV6-1 and TRBJ2-1; TRBD2 agrees at 14 bases. CDR3 size: 14 residues. Germline lookup yields CDR1 MNHNS and CDR2 SASEGT. After removal of 11 bases from V and 10 bases from J, the junction contained 10 bases not matched to a gene. CDR3 bases: TGTGCCGCCACGGGACTAGCGGGAGTTATGGAGCAGTTCTTC. Translating gives CAATGLAGVMEQFF.

The J gene is TRBJ2-5, the V gene TRBV7-8, with 13 positions matching TRBD2. Unmatched junction bases numbered 6, after V lost 4 bases and J lost 4 bases. CDR1 is SGHVS and CDR2 is FQNEAQ in the germline V gene. The CDR3 is made up of 16 amino acids. The CDR3 DNA reads TGTGCCAGCAGCTCAACCGGACTAGCGGGAGCAGAGACCCAGTACTTC. It specifies CASSSTGLAGAETQYF.

This clonotype has a handful of counts. This chain links TRBV19 with TRBJ1-5, with 7 bases identical to TRBD1. The V and J ends lost 6 bases and 9 bases, in that order; junction bases with no gene match: 8. CDR1 LNHDA and CDR2 SQIVND come from the germline V gene (reference sequence). CDR3 length equals 13 residues. For the CDR3, the DNA is TGTGCCAGTAGCCTAACACAGGGGCCGCCCCAGCATTTT. Translated, it gives CASSLTQGPPQHF. The variable domain in full, with the rest retrieved from reference TRBV19 and TRBJ1-5, is DGGITQSPKYLFRKEGQNVTLSCEQNLNHDAMYWYRQDPGQGLRLIYYSQIVNDFQKGDIAEGYSVSREKKESFPLTVTSAQKNPTAFYLCASSLTQGPPQHFGDGTRLSIL.

The chain recombines TRBV28 with TRBJ2-7, with a possible D match to TRBD2 (6 bases). Germline CDR1 and CDR2: MDHEN and SYDVKM. The CDR3 length is 15 residues. The V and J ends lost 2 bases and 4 bases respectively, with 15 bases between them. The CDR3 DNA follows: TGTGCCAGCAGTTTAAGAGGTTCAGGAGGGTACGAGCAGTACGTC. The encoded protein is CASSLRGSGGYEQYV.

This clonotype was detected ten times or more. V gene TRBV7-3 combines with J gene TRBJ2-5; D may correspond to TRBD1 or TRBD2 (5 bases each). Looked up from germline, CDR1 is SGHTA and CDR2 is FQGTGA. Trimming took off 7 bases at V and 0 bases at J, with 24 bases between the two ends. This CDR3 has 18 amino acids. The CDR3 DNA is TGTGCCAGCAACACTCGACAGAGGGTTGGGGTCGACCAAGAGACCCAGTACTTC. Its translation is CASNTRQRVGVDQETQYF.

This clonotype has a handful of counts. The gene calls are TRBV12-3 or TRBV12-4 and TRBJ2-2, with TRBD1 matching over 7 bases. V lost 6 bases to trimming and J lost 7 bases; unmatched junction nucleotides: 11. The CDR3 is 15 amino acids. CDR3 region: CASRAPTGIIGELFF. The CDR3 DNA is TGTGCCAGCAGGGCACCGACAGGGATCATCGGGGAGCTGTTTTTT.

This chain links TRBV20-1 with TRBJ2-7; TRBD2 agrees at 11 bases. CDR1 and CDR2 from the germline V gene are DFQATT and SNEGSKA (reference sequence). The length of the CDR3 is 16 residues. The ends lost 0 bases at V and 0 bases at J; junction bases unmatched: 4. CDR3 protein: CSARDRGTSGSYEQYF. CDR3 nucleotides: TGCAGTGCTAGAGATCGGGGGACTAGCGGCTCCTACGAGCAGTACTTC.

This rearrangement joins TRBV6-2 or TRBV6-3 to TRBJ2-1; 10 nucleotides match TRBD2. The V and J ends lost 2 bases and 6 bases, in that order; junction bases with no gene match: 7. In germline, CDR1 is MNHEY, CDR2 SVGEGT. CDR3 length equals 16 residues. The CDR3 DNA is TGTGCCAGCAGTTACCCCGGGACTAGCGCGACCAATGAGCAGTTCTTC. This sequence encodes CASSYPGTSATNEQFF.

The chain links TRBV7-2 to TRBJ2-5; the match to TRBD2 covers 11 bases. The CDR3 runs 15 residues. After removal of 0 bases from V and 14 bases from J, the junction contained 11 bases not matched to a gene. Germline-derived CDR1 and CDR2 are SGHTA and FQGNSA. CDR3 protein: CASSLAGTSGSNPYF. CDR3 bases: TGTGCCAGCAGCTTAGCGGGGACTAGCGGTTCGAATCCCTACTTC.

The rearrangement uses TRBV12-3 or TRBV12-4 and TRBJ2-1, with TRBD2 matching over 11 bases. V lost 10 bases, J lost 3 bases, and 5 bases stayed unmatched. This CDR3 is built from 14 residues. CDR3 protein: CATTSGRNYNEQFF. In DNA, the CDR3 is TGTGCCACTACTAGCGGGAGAAACTACAATGAGCAGTTCTTC.

The rearrangement uses TRBV7-2 and TRBJ2-1; 9 nucleotides match TRBD1. The germline gives CDR1 SGHTA, CDR2 FQGNSA. This CDR3 is 17 amino acids long. V lost 2 bases to trimming and J lost 8 bases; unmatched junction nucleotides: 13. The CDR3 sequence is CASSLRVLGTGTHEQFF. CDR3 DNA sequence: TGTGCCAGCAGCTTACGAGTTCTGGGGACAGGGACCCATGAGCAGTTCTTC.

The gene calls are TRBV6-2 or TRBV6-3 and TRBJ2-7; D is perhaps TRBD1 or TRBD2 (5 bases each). Germline CDR1 MNHEY, CDR2 SVGEGT. This CDR3 spans 15 amino acids. Trimming cost V 2 bases and J 1 base, with 12 bases left between them. The chain's CDR3 is CASSYRLGVSYEQYF. CDR3 DNA sequence: TGTGCCAGCAGTTACCGCCTGGGGGTGTCCTACGAGCAGTACTTC.

This chain joins TRBV6-2 or TRBV6-3 and TRBJ2-3; tentatively, D is TRBD1 or TRBD2 (6 bases each). Trimming shortened V by 5 bases and J by 6 bases, and 15 bases separated the two germline ends. This CDR3 comprises 14 residues. Looked up from germline, CDR1 is MNHEY and CDR2 is SVGEGT. As DNA, the CDR3 is TGTGCCAGCAGTAGGGGGAGGCGAGGGGATACGCAGTATTTT. It encodes CASSRGRRGDTQYF.

The CDR3 DNA reads TGTGCCAGCAGACCTAGACCGCTAGGTAGTTACGAGCAGTACTTC. Its protein is CASRPRPLGSYEQYF. The genes are TRBV27 and TRBJ2-7; D ambiguous. The V gene's germline CDR1 is MNHEY and CDR2 SMNVEV (reference sequence). V lost 6 bases to trimming and J lost 4 bases, with 19 bases between them. The CDR3 length is 15 residues.